This entry is about one TCR beta chain. Authors' processing steps: Quantification of nucleated cells was approximated via reference gene primer amplification. Assay used: immunoSEQ multiplex PCR; TCRdb lists only in-frame clones, some missing. V and J calls and clone size are as listed in that table; D and trimming were resolved from the DNA. The data contain 90,000 to 110,000 clones, under 90% of them singletons. This entry comes from a study of blood T cell repertoires in COVID-19. Overall study context: COVID-19 samples, acute and convalescent, were from the United States, Italy and Spain.

The germline gives CDR1 ENHRY, CDR2 SYGVKD. Trimming at V came to 3 bases and at J to 1 base, leaving 7 bases not matched to a gene. The CDR3 has 16 amino acids. This clonotype originated in a man older than 75 with acute or convalescent COVID-19. Material for sequencing was peripheral blood. The rearrangement uses TRBV10-3 and TRBJ2-7; TRBD2 matches 9 bases. CDR3 sequence: CAISDSGSPRSYEQYF. The CDR3, as DNA: TGTGCCATCAGTGATAGCGGGAGCCCCAGGTCCTACGAGCAGTACTTC.